The entry below gives a single T cell receptor beta chain sequence along with its context. Its antigen is still unknown. Semi-nested PCR with Nested Universal Primer A followed constant-region reverse priming of full-length variable regions. From the 5' RACE reads, TCRdb called clonotypes with MiXCR, one entry per CDR3 protein. This table has about 6,000 distinct CDR3 sequences, around 56% appearing once. Looked up from germline, CDR1 is MGHDK and CDR2 is SYGVNS. The V and J ends lost 2 bases and 12 bases respectively, with 17 bases between them. CDR3 length: 13 residues. Naive CD4+ cells had CD25+ Tregs removed. General study findings and limits: The larger-cohort validation was restricted to a single TCR beta V-J rearrangement rather than whole repertoires.

V usage is TRBV25-1 and J usage is TRBJ2-7; D gene uncertain. The receptor comes from a female donor with breast cancer. Sequencing input: naive CD4+ T cells sorted from blood. Subset in this sample: naive CD4+ T cells, CD4+CD45RA+CD25-. This CDR3 reads CASSEQTILPLYF. The CDR3 nucleotides read TGTGCCAGCAGTGAACAGACAATCCTGCCTTTGTACTTC.